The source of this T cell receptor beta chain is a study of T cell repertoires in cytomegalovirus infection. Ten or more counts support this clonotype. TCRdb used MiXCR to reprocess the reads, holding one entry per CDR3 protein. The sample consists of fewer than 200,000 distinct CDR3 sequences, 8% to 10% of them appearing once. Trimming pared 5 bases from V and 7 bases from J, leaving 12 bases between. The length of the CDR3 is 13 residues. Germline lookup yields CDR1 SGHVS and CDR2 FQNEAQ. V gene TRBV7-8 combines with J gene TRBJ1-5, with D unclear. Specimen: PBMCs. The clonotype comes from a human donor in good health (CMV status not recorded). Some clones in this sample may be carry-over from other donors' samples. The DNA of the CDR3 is TGTGCCAGCAGCCCAAACGTCGGACAGCCCCAGCATTTT. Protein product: CASSPNVGQPQHF.